This TCR beta chain was recovered during a study of tumor and adjacent non-tumor tissue in lung cancer (dated by TCRdb to the late 2010s). About the study as a whole: By cancer type, the cohort comprised 11 to 12 adenocarcinoma patients, a couple of squamous cell carcinoma patients and 1 small cell lung cancer patient. The 15 or so patients were aged about 31 to 76 years, included 10 men and 5 women, and had TNM stage I to III disease. Sequencing produced 100 million to 150 million productive TCRbeta reads in total, an average of approximately 4.2 million reads per sample. Bulk TCRbeta repertoires were compared between lung tumor tissue and matched distant non-tumor lung tissue obtained from approximately 16 lung cancer patients. TCRbeta CDR3 sequencing was performed on 25 to 30 paired specimens, with one tumor sample and one normal lung sample collected per patient.

General conclusions and limits of the study: Only approximately 14 patients were in the cohort, and the authors stated that larger samples and more detailed clinical data are needed. Tumor tissue showed significantly greater TCR diversity (inverse Simpson) than normal lung tissue (about 400 vs 180, P = 0.0075, Mann-Whitney U test). The top 100 clones accounted for a significantly larger cumulative portion of the repertoire in normal lung than in tumor tissue. Neither the sequencing platform nor unique molecular identifiers are named or mentioned anywhere in the methods. Significantly higher TCR diversity was found in younger patients, and higher tumor TCR diversity was associated with shorter overall and disease-free survival. Because peripheral blood was not sequenced, blood TCRbeta repertoires in the lung cancer patients of the study were not examined.

Regarding this clonotype: Its specific antigen is unknown. At one of its ends the junction is not consistent with the germline gene, which may arise from a read error.

Receptors were amplified or captured by multiplex PCR. The instrument given in TCRdb is Illumina HiSeq 2500. Following protocols modified from ARM-PCR, the researchers constructed TCRbeta libraries through three rounds of nested PCR with primers (Table S4). Before sequencing, PCR products in the 200-500 bp range were cut out of the gel and cleaned up using the QIAquick gel extraction kit. The paper's data handling went like this. Reads were cleaned with Trimmomatic, merged with FLASH into complete CDR3 sequences, and assigned to V(D)J germline segments with MiTCR. VDJtools was used to compute clonal diversity as the inverse Simpson's index. Productive reads were defined as in-frame sequences without a premature stop codon. Using fastp at Q25 and MiXCR, TCRdb reprocessed the public reads and kept productive beta chains. CDR3 protein sequences are deduplicated, and each keeps its most common genes and DNA. The V and J calls reflect TCRdb's pipeline rather than the authors' work. For this sample the table gives approximately 140,000 distinct CDR3 sequences, of which around 66% were detected only once. Of the sample, over 15% is held by the ten largest clones.

RNA was extracted from bulk unsorted tissue and checked for quality with a NanoDrop ND-1000 and an Agilent 2100. The donors were newly diagnosed lung cancer patients admitted for thoracic surgery in China from August to November 2014 who had not received prior chemotherapy. Patients who had received previous radiotherapy or chemotherapy, or who had another concurrent cancer, were excluded from the study. Surgical tissue pieces of about 1-2 cm3 were preserved in RNAlater solution and were kept at -80 degrees C until use. According to the germline V gene, CDR1 reads SGHRS and CDR2 reads YFSETQ. Its CDR3 holds 16 amino acids, cysteine through phenylalanine. Of all the DNA, just the CDR3 is kept, 48 bases in frame from base 1.

The source is a man aged 55 to 70 with small cell lung cancer. Sample: lung tumor tissue. The chain couples TRBV5-1 to TRBJ2-1; 8 central bases correspond to TRBD2. The encoded CDR3 is CASRLGSGGSYNEQFF. The DNA reads TGCGCCAGCAGATTGGGAAGCGGGGGCTCCTACAATGAGCAGTTCTTC.